The 22 T cell receptor beta chains presented below share a single source sample, sequenced in a study of blood T cell repertoires in COVID-19. Here immunoSEQ multiplex PCR was the method, and the copy in TCRdb shows in-frame clones only, minus some. The repertoire holds over 150,000 clones, with around 82% as singletons. The sample was peripheral blood. These receptors all come from a man in his sixties with COVID-19, enrolled during active disease.

This clone was detected only once. V and J are TRBV4-1 and TRBJ1-1; 8 bases line up with TRBD1. The CDR3 is made up of 14 amino acids. Germline V gene lookup returns CDR1 MGHRA and CDR2 YSYEKL. V dropped 5 bases and J dropped 7; count of bases not matched to a gene: 9. This chain's CDR3 is CASSVNPGGGEAFF. CDR3 sequence (DNA): TGCGCCAGCAGCGTTAACCCAGGGGGCGGTGAAGCTTTCTTT.

This clone came up once. This chain joins TRBV12-5 and TRBJ2-3; tentatively, D is TRBD2 (5 bases). Germline loops: CDR1 LGHNT, CDR2 FRNRAP. The CDR3 is 15 amino acids. Between the trimmed V and J ends, which lost 1 base and 0 bases, there was a span of 8 bases. This CDR3 reads CASGLGGPSTDTQYF. The DNA for the CDR3 is TGTGCTAGTGGTTTGGGCGGGCCGAGCACAGATACGCAGTATTTT.

This chain links TRBV3-1 (or the pseudogene TRBV3-2) with TRBJ1-2, with a tentative D call TRBD1 (6 bases). CDR1 and CDR2 from the germline V gene are LGHDT and YNNKEL (reference sequence). There are 13 residues in the CDR3. The V end was cut by 4 bases, the J end by 3 bases, with 9 bases between. The CDR3 DNA sequence: TGTGCCAGCAGCCCCCGACAGGACTATGGCTACACCTTC. Its protein product is CASSPRQDYGYTF.

This clone was observed a handful of times. CDR3 bases: TGTGCCAGCAGTTACCTAGGACAGGCTAATTCACCCCTCCACTTT. It yields the protein CASSYLGQANSPLHF. This chain joins TRBV6-5 and TRBJ1-6, with 7 nucleotides matching TRBD1. The CDR3 is 15 residues long. V gave up 2 bases and J gave up 6 bases; unmatched junction bases: 4. The germline CDR1 and CDR2 sequences are MNHEY and SVGAGI.

This clone was counted a single time. The chain is built from TRBV5-6 and TRBJ2-5; TRBD2 matches at 12 bases. Germline assignment: CDR1 SGHDT and CDR2 YYEEEE. J was trimmed by 4 bases and V by 4 bases; bases with no gene match: 5. This CDR3 comprises 15 residues. As DNA, the CDR3 is TGTGCCAGCAGCGGCGGGACTAGCGGGCTAGAGACCCAGTACTTC. Its translation is CASSGGTSGLETQYF.

CDR3 nucleotides: TGTGCCAGCAGCAAGACAGACAATCAGCCCCAGCATTTT. It specifies CASSKTDNQPQHF. V and J are TRBV7-8 and TRBJ1-5, with D possibly matching TRBD1 (5 bases). CDR3 size: 13 residues. Looked up from germline, CDR1 is SGHVS and CDR2 is FQNEAQ. The V gene lost 5 bases and the J gene lost 3 bases, with 8 bases spanning the gap.

The CDR3 DNA follows: TGTGCCAGCAGTTACTCGACTAGCGGGTTAACCTACGAGCAGTACTTC. Residues: CASSYSTSGLTYEQYF. The chain couples TRBV6-5 to TRBJ2-7; 10 nucleotides align to TRBD2. The junction had 4 bases not matched to a gene; V was cut back by 0 bases and J by 2 bases. The V gene's germline CDR1 is MNHEY and CDR2 SVGAGI. The CDR3 spans 16 residues.

The chain uses TRBV11-2 and TRBJ1-1, with TRBD1 matching 9 bases. Germline loops: CDR1 SGHAT, CDR2 FQNNGV. The CDR3 has 15 residues. V gave up 7 bases and J gave up 4 bases; unmatched junction bases: 10. The CDR3 here is CASNTGGGGGTEAFF. DNA of the CDR3: TGTGCCAGCAACACAGGGGGCGGGGGAGGCACTGAAGCTTTCTTT. Combining the CDR3 with reference TRBV11-2 and TRBJ1-1 gives the whole variable domain EAGVAQSPRYKIIEKRQSVAFWCNPISGHATLYWYQQILGQGPKLLIQFQNNGVVDDSQLPKDRFSAERLKGVDSTLKIQPAKLEDSAVYLCASNTGGGGGTEAFFGQGTRLTVV.

This clone has just a few counts. The rearrangement joins TRBV28 to TRBJ1-1, with TRBD1 as a possible D gene (6 bases). Germline CDR1 reads MDHEN; CDR2 reads SYDVKM. The ends were cut back, 11 bases at V and 0 bases at J, with 13 bases in the middle. The CDR3 is made up of 13 amino acids. The CDR3 DNA reads TGTGCCGTAAAGGGGGACCTGAACACTGAAGCTTTCTTT. Protein sequence: CAVKGDLNTEAFF.

This clone was observed a handful of times. The chain links TRBV19 to TRBJ1-2; a weak D match, TRBD1 (5 bases). V gave up 5 bases and J gave up 3 bases, with 16 bases separating them. The germline gives CDR1 LNHDA, CDR2 SQIVND (reference sequence). The CDR3 spans 15 residues. The CDR3 nucleotides are TGTGCCAGTAGTCGCGACCTCCAGGGTGACTATGGCTACACCTTC. This codes for CASSRDLQGDYGYTF.

The chain joins TRBV4-3 to TRBJ2-5, with TRBD2 matching over 10 bases. There are 15 residues in the CDR3. Germline CDR1 reads LGHNA; CDR2 reads YSLEER. The J segment lost 5 bases and the V segment lost 4 bases, leaving 7 bases of the junction unmatched. In nucleotides, the CDR3 is TGCGCCAGCAGCCCCCTAGCGGGAGCCGGGGAGACCCAGTACTTC. Translating it yields CASSPLAGAGETQYF.

The rearrangement uses TRBV6-2 or TRBV6-3 and TRBJ1-1; D is ambiguous. The CDR3 extends over 11 amino acids. Germline CDR1 and CDR2: MNHEY and SVGEGT. The V and J ends lost 0 bases and 8 bases respectively, with 4 bases between them. The CDR3 region is CASSYSREAFF. CDR3 bases: TGTGCCAGCAGTTACTCCAGAGAAGCTTTCTTT.

This clone was detected a few times. This chain connects TRBV4-3 to TRBJ1-2; D unclear. CDR1 is LGHNA, CDR2 YSLEER, per germline. The CDR3 length is 16 residues. Trimming took off 0 bases at V and 8 bases at J, with 19 bases between the two ends. The CDR3 bases are TGCGCCAGCAGCCAAGAGGTCGGCAGGCCAACTAGGGGCTACACCTTC. As protein: CASSQEVGRPTRGYTF.

This CDR3 is CASSQVLAGNNEKLFF. In DNA, the CDR3 is TGCGCCAGCAGCCAAGTCCTAGCGGGAAATAATGAAAAACTGTTTTTT. The chain uses TRBV4-3 and TRBJ1-4; no firm D call. Trimming took off 1 base at V and 4 bases at J, with 13 bases between the two ends. This CDR3 contains 16 residues. Germline CDR1 is LGHNA and CDR2 is YSLEER.

The V call is TRBV3-1 (or the pseudogene TRBV3-2), the J call TRBJ2-2, with a weak D call TRBD1 (5 bases). The CDR3 spans 16 residues. The ends were cut back, 8 bases at V and 0 bases at J, with 16 bases in the middle. Germline-derived CDR1 and CDR2 are LGHDT and YNNKEL (reference sequence). CDR3 sequence (DNA): TGTGCCAGCGTCCGAAGTGGGGCCACGAACACCGGGGAGCTGTTTTTT. This gives the protein CASVRSGATNTGELFF.

The J gene is TRBJ2-3, the V gene TRBV29-1, with 10 bases that match TRBD2. The CDR3 totals 16 residues. The germline V gene encodes CDR1 SQVTM and CDR2 ANQGSEA. V shed 1 base and J 2 bases; nucleotides not matched to a gene: 6. The CDR3 DNA is TGCAGCGTTGAAGGTCTTAGCGGGGGGCTCACAGATACGCAGTATTTT. Translated, it gives CSVEGLSGGLTDTQYF.

The chain employs TRBV7-8 and TRBJ1-2, with 9 positions matching TRBD1. The J segment lost 8 bases and the V segment lost 4 bases, leaving 8 bases of the junction unmatched. This CDR3 has 14 residues. The germline CDR1 and CDR2 sequences are SGHVS and FQNEAQ. This CDR3 reads CASSYTGGEGGYTF. In nucleotides, the CDR3 is TGTGCCAGCAGCTATACAGGGGGCGAGGGAGGCTACACCTTC.

This clone was seen only a few times. The J gene is TRBJ1-1, the V gene TRBV19; 8 bases match TRBD1. This CDR3 region has 14 residues. CDR1 is LNHDA and CDR2 is SQIVND in the germline V gene (reference sequence). With 7 bases clipped from V and 0 bases from J, the junction kept 4 bases outside the gene matches. The CDR3 region is CASTTTGVNTEAFF. The DNA for the CDR3 is TGTGCCAGTACTACGACAGGGGTGAACACTGAAGCTTTCTTT.

The V and J genes are TRBV7-2 and TRBJ1-1; 8 bases line up with TRBD1. Germline-derived CDR1 and CDR2 are SGHTA and FQGNSA. After removal of 5 bases from V and 5 bases from J, the junction contained 7 bases not matched to a gene. The CDR3 contains 14 residues. CDR3 residues: CASSPRQGRTEAFF. CDR3 nucleotides: TGTGCCAGCAGCCCAAGACAGGGGAGGACTGAAGCTTTCTTT.

In its sample, this clone was seen a few times. The chain combines TRBV11-2 with TRBJ2-7, with TRBD2 as a possible D gene (5 bases). From germline, CDR1 is SGHAT and CDR2 FQNNGV. This CDR3 is built from 13 residues. The ends were cut back, 0 bases at V and 4 bases at J, with 7 bases in the middle. The CDR3 nucleotides are TGTGCCAGCAGCTTAGAGGCGGGTTACGAGCAGTACTTC. It codes for CASSLEAGYEQYF.

This clone was picked up a small number of times. J is TRBJ1-2 and V is TRBV12-3 or TRBV12-4; TRBD1 aligns across 7 bases. V was pared by 5 bases and J by 8 bases, with 2 bases of the junction left unmatched. The CDR3 contains 11 residues. CDR3 nucleotides: TGTGCCAGCAGTCGAGGGGGCGGCTACACCTTC. Translating it yields CASSRGGGYTF.

About this clone: A read error may produce the germline difference seen at one junction end. The J gene is TRBJ2-5, the V gene TRBV7-7; no reliable D call. The germline gives CDR1 SSHAT, CDR2 FNYEAQ (reference sequence). This CDR3 contains 13 residues. CDR3 sequence (DNA): TGTGCTAGCAGCCGCACTCCCCAAGAGACCCAGTACTTC. This gives the protein CASSRTPQETQYF. The variable domain in full, completed from reference TRBV7-7 and TRBJ2-5, reads GAGVSQSPRYKVTKRGQDVTLRCDPISSHATLYWYQQALGQGPEFLTYFNYEAQPDKSGLPSDRFSAERPEGSISTLTIQRTEQRDSAMYRCASSRTPQETQYFGPGTRLLVL.